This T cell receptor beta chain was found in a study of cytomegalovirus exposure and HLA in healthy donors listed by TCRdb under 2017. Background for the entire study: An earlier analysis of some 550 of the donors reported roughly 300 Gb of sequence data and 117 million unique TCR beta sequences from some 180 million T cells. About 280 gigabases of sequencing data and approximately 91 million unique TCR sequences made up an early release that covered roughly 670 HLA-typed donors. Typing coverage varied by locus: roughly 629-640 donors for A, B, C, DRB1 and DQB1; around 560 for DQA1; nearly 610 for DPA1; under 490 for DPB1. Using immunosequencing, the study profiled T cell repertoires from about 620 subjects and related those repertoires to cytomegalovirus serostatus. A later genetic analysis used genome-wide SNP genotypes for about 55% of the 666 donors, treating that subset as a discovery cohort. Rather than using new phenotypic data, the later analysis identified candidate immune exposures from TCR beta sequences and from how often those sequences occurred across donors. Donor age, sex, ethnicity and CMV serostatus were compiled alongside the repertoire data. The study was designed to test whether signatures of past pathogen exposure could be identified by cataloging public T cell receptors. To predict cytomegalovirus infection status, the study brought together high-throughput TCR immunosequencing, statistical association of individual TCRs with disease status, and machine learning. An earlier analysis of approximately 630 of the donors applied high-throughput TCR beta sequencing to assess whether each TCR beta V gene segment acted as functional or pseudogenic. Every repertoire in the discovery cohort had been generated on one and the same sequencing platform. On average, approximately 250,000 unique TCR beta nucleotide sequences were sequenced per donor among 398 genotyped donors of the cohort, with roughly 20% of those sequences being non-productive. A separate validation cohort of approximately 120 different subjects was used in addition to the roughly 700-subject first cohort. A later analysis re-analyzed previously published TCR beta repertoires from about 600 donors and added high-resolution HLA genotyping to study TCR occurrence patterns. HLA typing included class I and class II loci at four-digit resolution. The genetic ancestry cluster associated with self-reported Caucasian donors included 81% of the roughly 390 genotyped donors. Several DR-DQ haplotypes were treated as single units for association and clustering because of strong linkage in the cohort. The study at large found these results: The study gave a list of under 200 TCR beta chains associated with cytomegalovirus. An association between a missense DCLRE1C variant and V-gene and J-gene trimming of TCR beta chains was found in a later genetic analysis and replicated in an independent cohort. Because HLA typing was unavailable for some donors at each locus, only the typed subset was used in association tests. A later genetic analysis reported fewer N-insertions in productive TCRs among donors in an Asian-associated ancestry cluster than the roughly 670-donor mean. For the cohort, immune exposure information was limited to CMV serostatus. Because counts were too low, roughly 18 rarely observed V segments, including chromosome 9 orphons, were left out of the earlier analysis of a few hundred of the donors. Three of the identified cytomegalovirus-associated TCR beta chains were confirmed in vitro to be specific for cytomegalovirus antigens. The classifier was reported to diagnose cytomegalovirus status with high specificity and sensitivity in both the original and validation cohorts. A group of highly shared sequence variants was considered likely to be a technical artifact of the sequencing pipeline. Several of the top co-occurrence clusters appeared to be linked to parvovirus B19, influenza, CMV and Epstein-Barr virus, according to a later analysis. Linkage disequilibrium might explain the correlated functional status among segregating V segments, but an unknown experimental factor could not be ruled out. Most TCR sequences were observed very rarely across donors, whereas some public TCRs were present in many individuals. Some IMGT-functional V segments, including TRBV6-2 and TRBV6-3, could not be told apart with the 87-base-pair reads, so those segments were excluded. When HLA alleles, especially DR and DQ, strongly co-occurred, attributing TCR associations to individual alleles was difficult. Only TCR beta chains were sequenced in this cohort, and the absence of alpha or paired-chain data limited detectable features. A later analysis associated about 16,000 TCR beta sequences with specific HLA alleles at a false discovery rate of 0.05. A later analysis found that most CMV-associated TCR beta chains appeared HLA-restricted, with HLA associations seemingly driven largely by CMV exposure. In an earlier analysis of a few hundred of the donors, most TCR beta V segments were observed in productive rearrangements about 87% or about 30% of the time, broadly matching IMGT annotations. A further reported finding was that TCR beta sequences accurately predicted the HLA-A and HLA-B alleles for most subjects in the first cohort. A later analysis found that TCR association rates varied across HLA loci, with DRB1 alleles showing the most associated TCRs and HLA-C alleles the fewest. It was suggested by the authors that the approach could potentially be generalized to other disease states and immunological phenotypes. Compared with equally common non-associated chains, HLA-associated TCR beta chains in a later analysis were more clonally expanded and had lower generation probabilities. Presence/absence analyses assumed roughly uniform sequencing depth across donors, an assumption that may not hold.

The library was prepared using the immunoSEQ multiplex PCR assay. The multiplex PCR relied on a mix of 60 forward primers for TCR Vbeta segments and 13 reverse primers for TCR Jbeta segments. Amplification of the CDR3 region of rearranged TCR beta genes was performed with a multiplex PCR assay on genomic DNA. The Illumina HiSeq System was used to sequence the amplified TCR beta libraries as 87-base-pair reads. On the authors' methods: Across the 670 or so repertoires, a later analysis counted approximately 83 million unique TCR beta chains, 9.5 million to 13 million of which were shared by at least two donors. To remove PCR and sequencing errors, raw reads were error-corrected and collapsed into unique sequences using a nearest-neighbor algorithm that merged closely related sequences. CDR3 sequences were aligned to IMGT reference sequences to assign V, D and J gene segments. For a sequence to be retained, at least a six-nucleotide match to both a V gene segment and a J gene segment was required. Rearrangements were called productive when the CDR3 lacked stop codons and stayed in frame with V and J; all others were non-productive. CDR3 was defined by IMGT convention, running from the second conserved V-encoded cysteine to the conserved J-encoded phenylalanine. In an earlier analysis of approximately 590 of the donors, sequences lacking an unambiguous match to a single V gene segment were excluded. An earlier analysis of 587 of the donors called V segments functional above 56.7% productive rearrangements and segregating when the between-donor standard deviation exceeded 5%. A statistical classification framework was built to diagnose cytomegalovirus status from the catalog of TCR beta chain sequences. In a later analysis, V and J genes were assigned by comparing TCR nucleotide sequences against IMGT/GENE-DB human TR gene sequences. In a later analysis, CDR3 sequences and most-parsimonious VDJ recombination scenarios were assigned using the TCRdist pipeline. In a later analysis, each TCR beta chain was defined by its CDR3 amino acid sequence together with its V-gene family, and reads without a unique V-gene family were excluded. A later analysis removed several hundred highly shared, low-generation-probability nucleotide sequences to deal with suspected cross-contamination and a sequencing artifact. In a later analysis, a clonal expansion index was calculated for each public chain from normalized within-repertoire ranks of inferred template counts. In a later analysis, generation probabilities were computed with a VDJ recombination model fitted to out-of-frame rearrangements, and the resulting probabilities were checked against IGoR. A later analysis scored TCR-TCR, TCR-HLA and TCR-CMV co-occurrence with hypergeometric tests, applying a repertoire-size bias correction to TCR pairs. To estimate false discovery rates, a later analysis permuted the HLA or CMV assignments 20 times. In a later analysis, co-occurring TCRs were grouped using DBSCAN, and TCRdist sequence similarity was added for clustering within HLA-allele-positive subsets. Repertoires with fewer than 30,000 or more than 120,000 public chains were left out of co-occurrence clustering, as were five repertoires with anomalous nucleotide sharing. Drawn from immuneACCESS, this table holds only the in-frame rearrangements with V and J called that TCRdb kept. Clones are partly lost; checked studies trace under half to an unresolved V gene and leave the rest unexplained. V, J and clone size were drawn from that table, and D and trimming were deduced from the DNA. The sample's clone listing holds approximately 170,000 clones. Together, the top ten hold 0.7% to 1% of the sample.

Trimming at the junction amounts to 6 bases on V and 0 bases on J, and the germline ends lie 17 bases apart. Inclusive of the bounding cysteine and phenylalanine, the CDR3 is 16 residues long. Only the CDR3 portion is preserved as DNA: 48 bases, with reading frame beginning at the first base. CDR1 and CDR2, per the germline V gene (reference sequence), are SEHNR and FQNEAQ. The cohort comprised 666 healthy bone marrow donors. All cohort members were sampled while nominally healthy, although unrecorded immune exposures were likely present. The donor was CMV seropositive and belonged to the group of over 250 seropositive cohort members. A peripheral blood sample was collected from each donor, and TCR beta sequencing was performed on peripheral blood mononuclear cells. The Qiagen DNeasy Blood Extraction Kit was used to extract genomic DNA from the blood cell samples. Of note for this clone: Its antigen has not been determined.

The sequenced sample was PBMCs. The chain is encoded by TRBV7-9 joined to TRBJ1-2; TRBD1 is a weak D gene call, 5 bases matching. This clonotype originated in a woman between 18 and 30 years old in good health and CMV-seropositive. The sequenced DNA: TGTGCCAGCAGTTCCGTCGCGGGGGTGGCTAACTATGGCTACACCTTC. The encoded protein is CASSSVAGVANYGYTF.